A selection of T cell receptor beta chains follows, all from one sample in a study of blood T cell repertoires in COVID-19. TCRdb's table, derived via immunoSEQ multiplex PCR, lists solely in-frame clones and lacks some. Of 66,000 or so clones listed, roughly 75% were seen once; the top ten hold almost 10%. Source material: peripheral blood. The receptors stem from a human donor in a cohort sampled during active COVID-19. CDR3s include the opening cysteine and the closing phenylalanine or tryptophan. The order of the fields is J gene, clone size, D gene, V gene, CDR3 DNA, CDR3 protein. D genes are given only for firm matches. Only part of the rows carry a size: once, few, many, or a class if the clone is expanded.

TRBJ1-2 | few | TRBD1 | TRBV7-9 | TGTGCCAGCAGCTTAGTGGGGGGACAGGGGGCCCGCGGCTACACCTTC | CASSLVGGQGARGYTF
TRBJ1-1 | NA | NA | TRBV28 | TGTGCCAGCAGTTCCCCGGCGGGGTGGAACACTGAAGCTTTCTTT | CASSSPAGWNTEAFF
TRBJ2-7 | NA | NA | TRBV29-1 | TGCAGCGTTGAAGTCAGCTCCTACGAGCAGTACTTC | CSVEVSSYEQYF
TRBJ2-6 | NA | NA | TRBV27 | TGTGCCAGCAGTTACGGGGGCTCTGGGGCCAACGTCCTGACTTTC | CASSYGGSGANVLTF
TRBJ1-5 | NA | TRBD1 | TRBV3-1/TRBV3-2 | TGTGCCAGCAGCTTGACAGGGAGCAATCAGCCCCAGCATTTT | CASSLTGSNQPQHF
TRBJ2-3 | NA | TRBD2 | TRBV20-1 | TGCAGTGCTAGTGGGACTAGCGCTCGGCAGTATTTT | CSASGTSARQYF
TRBJ1-1 | NA | NA | TRBV5-6 | TGTGCCAGCAGCTTCGGGAACACTGAAGCTTTCTTT | CASSFGNTEAFF
TRBJ1-5 | NA | NA | TRBV6-2/TRBV6-3 | TGTGCCAGCAGCTCGCAATCGACAGGAAGACAGCCCCAGCATTTT | CASSSQSTGRQPQHF
TRBJ1-1 | few | NA | TRBV4-3 | TGCGCCAGCAGCCAAGACCTGGGCATGAACACTGAAGCTTTCTTT | CASSQDLGMNTEAFF
TRBJ2-3 | NA | TRBD1 | TRBV7-3 | TGTGCCAGCAGCTTAACCGGGACAGACACAGATACGCAGTATTTT | CASSLTGTDTDTQYF
TRBJ1-5 | few | NA | TRBV11-2 | TGTGCCAGCAGCTTAGATAGAGATCAGCCCCAGCATTTT | CASSLDRDQPQHF
TRBJ2-7 | NA | TRBD2 | TRBV6-6 | TGTGCCACACGACTAGCGGGAGGCTACGAGCAGTACTTC | CATRLAGGYEQYF
TRBJ1-6 | once | TRBD1 | TRBV30 | TGTGCCTGGAGTAAGGGACAGGATAATTCACCCCTCCACTTT | CAWSKGQDNSPLHF
TRBJ1-2 | NA | NA | TRBV6-5 | TGTGCCAGCAGCCCCGGACTCTATGGCTACACCTTC | CASSPGLYGYTF
TRBJ1-2 | NA | NA | TRBV28 | TGTGCCAGTGGAGGGACGGACCAAAGGGTGGCCGGCTACACCTTC | CASGGTDQRVAGYTF
TRBJ2-7 | NA | TRBD2 | TRBV20-1 | TGCAGTGCTAGTTCGGCTAGCGGGAGGGTGCGAGAGCAGTACTTC | CSASSASGRVREQYF
TRBJ2-7 | once | TRBD1 | TRBV6-2/TRBV6-3 | TGTGCCAGCAGTCCACAGGGGGCCTCCTACGAGCAGTACTTC | CASSPQGASYEQYF
TRBJ2-7 | NA | NA | TRBV7-2 | TGTGCCAGCAGCAACCATGGGACTTCAATCTACGAGCAGTACTTC | CASSNHGTSIYEQYF
TRBJ1-1 | NA | NA | TRBV29-1 | TGCAGCGCGGAACGAAACATTAACACTGAAGCTTTCTTT | CSAERNINTEAFF
TRBJ1-6 | NA | TRBD1 | TRBV19 | TGTGCCAGTAGTATGGGCCCCGGGACAGGAGAGAGGGATTCACCCCTCCACTTT | CASSMGPGTGERDSPLHF
TRBJ2-1 | NA | NA | TRBV29-1 | TGCAGCGTTGAAGTGATTAGCGGCACCTGGCAGTTCTTC | CSVEVISGTWQFF
TRBJ2-7 | NA | NA | TRBV7-9 | TGTGCCAGCAGCCGCAGGGGAATTATCCACGAGCAGTACTTC | CASSRRGIIHEQYF
TRBJ2-5 | NA | NA | TRBV3-1/TRBV3-2 | TGTGCCAGCAGCCAAGGCAGGGCCCAAGAGACCCAGTACTTC | CASSQGRAQETQYF
TRBJ1-2 | NA | NA | TRBV21-1 | TGTGCCAGCAGCAACCCGGGCAGGAGGCCCTATGGCTACACCTTC | CASSNPGRRPYGYTF
TRBJ2-1 | NA | TRBD2 | TRBV5-1 | TGCGCCAGCAGCACGACTAGCGGGGTGTCCAATGAGCAGTTCTTC | CASSTTSGVSNEQFF
TRBJ2-5 | NA | NA | TRBV19 | TGTGCCAGTAGTATGGGGAGGACACTCGAGACCCAGTACTTC | CASSMGRTLETQYF
TRBJ2-1 | NA | NA | TRBV7-9 | TGTGCCAGCAGCCAGCTGGCGGAGACTAATGAGCAGTTCTTC | CASSQLAETNEQFF
TRBJ1-2 | once | NA | TRBV7-2 | TGTGCCAGCAGCCCAGGGCAGGGGCTCTCCTATGGCTACACCTTC | CASSPGQGLSYGYTF
TRBJ1-3 | NA | NA | TRBV19 | TGTGCCAGTAGTGAGCGGGGTGGAAACACCATATATTTT | CASSERGGNTIYF
TRBJ2-7 | NA | NA | TRBV6-2/TRBV6-3 | TGTGCCAGCAGTTCAGGGGCGTCGGGTCACTCCTACGAGCAGTACTTC | CASSSGASGHSYEQYF
TRBJ1-2 | NA | NA | TRBV21-1 | TGTGCCAGCAGCTCAGTCCCGACAGGCCATGGCTACACCTTC | CASSSVPTGHGYTF
TRBJ1-2 | NA | NA | TRBV5-4 | TGTGCCAGCAGCTTGGCGCAGGGGAATGGCTATGGCTACACCTTC | CASSLAQGNGYGYTF
TRBJ2-5 | few | NA | TRBV7-9 | TGTGCCAGCAGCCGGAGTAGAAGTTTAGGAGAGACCCAGTACTTC | CASSRSRSLGETQYF
TRBJ1-4 | NA | NA | TRBV6-5 | TGTGCCAGCAGGGCAGGGTGGGATGAAAAACTGTTTTTT | CASRAGWDEKLFF
TRBJ1-1 | once | NA | TRBV5-5 | TGTGCCAGCAGCTCGTGGCATACCAACACTGAAGCTTTCTTT | CASSSWHTNTEAFF
TRBJ2-7 | NA | TRBD2 | TRBV7-2 | TGTGCCAGCAGCAGGACTAGCGGGAGAACCTTCAGCGAGCAGTACTTC | CASSRTSGRTFSEQYF
TRBJ2-3 | NA | NA | TRBV28 | TGTGCCAGCAGTTTATTAGGGGCCGGAAAGGGCACAGATACGCAGTATTTT | CASSLLGAGKGTDTQYF
TRBJ2-1 | NA | NA | TRBV7-6 | TGTGCCAGCAGCTCAACAGCCTATTATGAGCAGTTCTTC | CASSSTAYYEQFF
TRBJ1-4 | NA | NA | TRBV29-1 | TGCAGCGTTGAAATCGGGCAGGGCTCTAATGAAAAACTGTTTTTT | CSVEIGQGSNEKLFF
TRBJ1-1 | NA | NA | TRBV7-7 | TGTGCTAGCAGCCAACCCCTTGACAGAGACACTGAAGCTTTCTTT | CASSQPLDRDTEAFF
TRBJ1-2 | NA | NA | TRBV9 | TGTGCCAGCAGCGTAGCAGGGAACTATGGCTACACCTTC | CASSVAGNYGYTF
TRBJ1-1 | NA | NA | TRBV14 | TGTGCCAGCAGCCAAGCCACGGGGGGCTGGGGCACTGAAGCTTTCTTT | CASSQATGGWGTEAFF
TRBJ1-5 | NA | NA | TRBV19 | TGTGCCAGTAGTACCTCCGGGGTGAACAATCAGCCCCAGCATTTT | CASSTSGVNNQPQHF
TRBJ1-1 | NA | TRBD1 | TRBV14 | TGTGCCAGCAGCATACCGGGACAGTACACTGAAGCTTTCTTT | CASSIPGQYTEAFF
TRBJ1-5 | NA | TRBD1 | TRBV3-1/TRBV3-2 | TGTGCCAGCAGCCAAGGACAGGGTAATCAGCCCCAGCATTTT | CASSQGQGNQPQHF
TRBJ2-7 | few | NA | TRBV6-5 | TGTGCCAGCAGTTCTCCGAAGGGGAACTACGAGCAGTACTTC | CASSSPKGNYEQYF
TRBJ2-7 | NA | NA | TRBV11-3 | TGTGCCAGCAGCCTCTTTAGCGGTCCCCCGTACGAGCAGTACTTC | CASSLFSGPPYEQYF
TRBJ2-7 | NA | TRBD2 | TRBV6-5 | TGTGCCAGCACCGGACTAGCGGGAACTCGGGAGCAGTACTTC | CASTGLAGTREQYF
TRBJ2-7 | NA | NA | TRBV19 | TGTGCCAGTAGTCAACAGACTAGAGGAGAGCAGTACTTC | CASSQQTRGEQYF
TRBJ2-5 | NA | TRBD2 | TRBV25-1 | TGTGCCAGCAGTGAATTTGGGACTAGCGGGAGTTTGGAGACCCAGTACTTC | CASSEFGTSGSLETQYF
TRBJ2-6 | NA | TRBD1 | TRBV5-3 | TGTGCCAGAAGTTCCCCGGGACAGGGGGCGCGGGGGGCCAACGTCCTGACTTTC | CARSSPGQGARGANVLTF
TRBJ2-7 | NA | TRBD1 | TRBV19 | TGTGCCAGTAGTACCGAGACAGGGAAGGTTCGGCAGTACTTC | CASSTETGKVRQYF
TRBJ1-5 | few | NA | TRBV30 | TGTGCCTGGAGTGGCTCCGAGGATCAGCCCCAGCATTTT | CAWSGSEDQPQHF
TRBJ2-3 | NA | TRBD2 | TRBV18 | TGTGCCAGTGGACTAGCGGGAGGGCCAGTAGATACGCAGTATTTT | CASGLAGGPVDTQYF